This is a list of T cell receptor beta chains from one sample in a study of blood T cell repertoires in COVID-19. Generated by immunoSEQ multiplex PCR, the TCRdb table keeps only in-frame clones and is missing some. The table has some 450,000 clones, 70% to 90% seen once. Sequenced material: peripheral blood. These TCRs come from a woman aged 50 to 60 with COVID-19, enrolled during active disease. The CDR3 runs from the conserved cysteine through the conserved F or W.

V	J	CDR3
TRBV28	TRBJ1-4	CASSLTGVDEKLFF
TRBV4-1	TRBJ2-1	CASSQDVALAGVDEQFF
TRBV6-1	TRBJ2-7	CASSEWRGQYF
TRBV9	TRBJ2-5	CASSGTGTDQETQYF
TRBV29-1	TRBJ2-7	CSVARGQGASEQYF
TRBV30	TRBJ1-6	CAWTGSYNSPLHF
TRBV7-6	TRBJ2-1	CASSTTLGGPTYNEQFF
TRBV5-1	TRBJ2-3	CASSLGSGLSTDTQYF
TRBV6-6	TRBJ1-2	CASSRILSYRGQGSYGYTF
TRBV3-1/TRBV3-2	TRBJ1-1	CASSQALGTGKAFF
TRBV5-1	TRBJ2-7	CASSLVSQTSGGNEQYF
TRBV27	TRBJ2-7	CASRLGTSGALYEQYF
TRBV11-1	TRBJ2-1	CASSFTTYNEQFF
TRBV30	TRBJ1-1	CAWSIRSFGGAFF
TRBV19	TRBJ1-2	CASTINSVTNYGYTF
TRBV25-1	TRBJ1-1	CASRHWGTGRNTEAFF
TRBV11-2	TRBJ1-2	CASSSPRGHGYGYTF
TRBV18	TRBJ2-2	CASSPSGGNTGELFF
TRBV19	TRBJ1-4	CASSPPPGQAYSWREKLFF
TRBV25-1	TRBJ2-7	CASSEWLAGIYEQYF
TRBV3-1/TRBV3-2	TRBJ2-7	CASSQVHPPTGEQYF
TRBV28	TRBJ1-2	CASRTPGSDYGYTF
TRBV12-5	TRBJ1-4	CAKSPRVRRKLFF
TRBV6-6	TRBJ1-1	CASILRDRERPEAFF
TRBV6-5	TRBJ1-5	CASSSYNQPQHF
TRBV9	TRBJ1-2	CASSVMGAYGYTF
TRBV6-5	TRBJ1-2	CASAGQGNYGYTF
TRBV19	TRBJ2-1	CASSVDAYARGDEQFF
TRBV2	TRBJ1-1	CASTLQGLKSTEAFF
TRBV27	TRBJ2-7	CASSLGTGAEQYF
TRBV13	TRBJ1-6	CASSLGDRADSPLHF
TRBV2	TRBJ2-7	CASSSYLQGEQYF
TRBV7-9	TRBJ2-7	CASSRPGQAVPYEQYF
TRBV27	TRBJ1-6	CASSPPPLSGTGVVARLLHF
TRBV5-1	TRBJ1-1	CASSSATGMGTEAFF
TRBV11-2	TRBJ2-3	CASSLIPRRGGATDTQYF
TRBV5-4	TRBJ1-6	CASTRDRGSPLHF
TRBV28	TRBJ1-6	CASSLLNSPLHF
TRBV7-9	TRBJ1-1	CASSSMATEAFF
TRBV11-1	TRBJ2-1	CASSVTWDSSYNEQFF
TRBV3-1/TRBV3-2	TRBJ1-6	CASSLQGGNSPLHF
TRBV12-5	TRBJ2-7	CASGAGTVNEQYF
TRBV18	TRBJ1-1	CASLRGLGDTEAFF
TRBV11-2	TRBJ2-3	CASSPTTTTDTQYF
TRBV3-1/TRBV3-2	TRBJ1-1	CASSSLGGALNTEAFF
TRBV18	TRBJ1-5	CASSQLASLLSNQPQHF
TRBV6-6	TRBJ1-5	CASSYSTYSNQPQHF
TRBV7-2	TRBJ1-1	CASSPLAVYTEAFF
TRBV18	TRBJ1-5	CASSPGGAGNQPQHF
TRBV6-5	TRBJ1-5	CATRGTGGTNQPQHF
TRBV5-4	TRBJ1-2	CASSLGGGQNYGYTF
TRBV19	TRBJ1-1	CATIRGGDTEAFF
TRBV7-8	TRBJ1-3	CASSLGAVAGGTIYF
TRBV28	TRBJ2-7	CASSLLTRAGGEQYF
TRBV6-4	TRBJ1-2	CASSDWAGADGYTF
TRBV29-1	TRBJ1-1	CSGGTARGGTEAFF
TRBV11-2	TRBJ2-1	CASSLGPGGEEQFF
TRBV5-6	TRBJ2-3	CASSWGLAGGLSTDTQYF
TRBV25-1	TRBJ2-4	CASSLGGGEINIQYF